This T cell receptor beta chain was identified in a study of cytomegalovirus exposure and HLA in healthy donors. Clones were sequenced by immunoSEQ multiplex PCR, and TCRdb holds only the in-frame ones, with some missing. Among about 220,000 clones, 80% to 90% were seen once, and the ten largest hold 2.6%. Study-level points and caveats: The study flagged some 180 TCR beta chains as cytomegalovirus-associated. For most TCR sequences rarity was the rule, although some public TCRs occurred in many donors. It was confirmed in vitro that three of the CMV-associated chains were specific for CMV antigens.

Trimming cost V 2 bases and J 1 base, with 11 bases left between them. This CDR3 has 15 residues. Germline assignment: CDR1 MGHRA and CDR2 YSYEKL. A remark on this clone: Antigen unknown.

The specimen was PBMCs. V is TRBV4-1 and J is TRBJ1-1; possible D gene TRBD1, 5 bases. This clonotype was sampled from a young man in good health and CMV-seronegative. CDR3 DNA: TGCGCCAGCAGCCAATATTTCAGGGCGAACACTGAAGCTTTCTTT. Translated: CASSQYFRANTEAFF.